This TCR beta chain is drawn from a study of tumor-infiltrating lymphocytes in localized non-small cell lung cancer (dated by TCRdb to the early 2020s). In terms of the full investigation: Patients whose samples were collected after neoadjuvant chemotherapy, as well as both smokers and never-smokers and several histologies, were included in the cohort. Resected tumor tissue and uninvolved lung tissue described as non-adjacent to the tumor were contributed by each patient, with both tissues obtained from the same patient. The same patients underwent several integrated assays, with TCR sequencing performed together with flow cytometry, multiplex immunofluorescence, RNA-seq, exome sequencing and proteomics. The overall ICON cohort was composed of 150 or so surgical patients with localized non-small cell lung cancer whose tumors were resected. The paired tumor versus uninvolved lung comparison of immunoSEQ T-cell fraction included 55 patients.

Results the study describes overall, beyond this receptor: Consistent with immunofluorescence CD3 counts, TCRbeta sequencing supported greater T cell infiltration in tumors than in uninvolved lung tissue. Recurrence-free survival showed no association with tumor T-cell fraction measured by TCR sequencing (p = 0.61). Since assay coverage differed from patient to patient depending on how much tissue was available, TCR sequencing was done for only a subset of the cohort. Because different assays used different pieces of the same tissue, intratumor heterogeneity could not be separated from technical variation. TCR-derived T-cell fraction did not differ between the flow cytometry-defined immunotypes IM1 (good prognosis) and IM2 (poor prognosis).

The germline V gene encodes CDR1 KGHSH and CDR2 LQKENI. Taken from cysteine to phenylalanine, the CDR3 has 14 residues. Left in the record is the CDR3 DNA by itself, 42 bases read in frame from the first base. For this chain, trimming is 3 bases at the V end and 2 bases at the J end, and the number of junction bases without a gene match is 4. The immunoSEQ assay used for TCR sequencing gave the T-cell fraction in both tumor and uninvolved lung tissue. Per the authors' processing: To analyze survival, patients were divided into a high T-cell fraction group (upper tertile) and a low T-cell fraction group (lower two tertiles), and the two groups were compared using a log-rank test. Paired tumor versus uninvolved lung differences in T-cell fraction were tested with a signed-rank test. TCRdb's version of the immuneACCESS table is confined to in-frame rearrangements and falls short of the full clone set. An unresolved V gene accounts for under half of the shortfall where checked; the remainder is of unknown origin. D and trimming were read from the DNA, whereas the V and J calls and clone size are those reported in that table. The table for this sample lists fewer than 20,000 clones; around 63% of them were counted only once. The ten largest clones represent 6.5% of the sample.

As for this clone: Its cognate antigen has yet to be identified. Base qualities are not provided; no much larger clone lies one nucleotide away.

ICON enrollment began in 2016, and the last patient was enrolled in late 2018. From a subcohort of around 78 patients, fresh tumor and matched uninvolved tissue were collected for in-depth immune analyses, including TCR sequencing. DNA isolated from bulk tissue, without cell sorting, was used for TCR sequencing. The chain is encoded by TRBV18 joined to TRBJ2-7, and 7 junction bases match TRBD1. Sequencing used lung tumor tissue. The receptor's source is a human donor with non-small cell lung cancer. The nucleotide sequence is TGTGCCAGCTCACCTAGACAGGGAACCTACGAGCAGTACTTC. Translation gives CASSPRQGTYEQYF.